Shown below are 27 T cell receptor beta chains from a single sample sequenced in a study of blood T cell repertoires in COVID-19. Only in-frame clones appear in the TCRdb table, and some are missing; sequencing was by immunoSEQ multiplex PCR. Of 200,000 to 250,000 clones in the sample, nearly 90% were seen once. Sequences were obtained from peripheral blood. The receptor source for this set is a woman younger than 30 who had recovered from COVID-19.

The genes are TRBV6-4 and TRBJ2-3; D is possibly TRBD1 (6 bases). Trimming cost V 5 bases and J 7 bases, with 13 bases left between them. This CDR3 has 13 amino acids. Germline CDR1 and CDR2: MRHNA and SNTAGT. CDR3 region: CASSSQGGYTQYF. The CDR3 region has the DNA TGTGCCAGCAGTTCACAGGGTGGATATACGCAGTATTTT.

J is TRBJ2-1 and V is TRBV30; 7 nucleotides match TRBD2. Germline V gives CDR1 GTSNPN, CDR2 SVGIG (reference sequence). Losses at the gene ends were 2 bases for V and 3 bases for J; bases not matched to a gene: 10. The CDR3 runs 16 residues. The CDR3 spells CAWSTPTSQIYNEQFF. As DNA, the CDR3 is TGTGCCTGGAGTACACCGACTAGCCAGATCTACAATGAGCAGTTCTTC.

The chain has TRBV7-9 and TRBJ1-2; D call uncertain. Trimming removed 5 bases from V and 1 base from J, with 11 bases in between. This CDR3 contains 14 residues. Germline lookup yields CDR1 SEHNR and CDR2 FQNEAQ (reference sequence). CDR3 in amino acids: CASSPRPVNYGYTF. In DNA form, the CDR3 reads TGTGCCAGCAGCCCCCGCCCGGTTAACTATGGCTACACCTTC.

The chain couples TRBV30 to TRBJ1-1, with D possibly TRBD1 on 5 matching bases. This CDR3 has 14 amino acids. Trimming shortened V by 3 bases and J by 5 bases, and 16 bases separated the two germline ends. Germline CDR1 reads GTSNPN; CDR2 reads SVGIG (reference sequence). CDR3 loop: CAWRGRGGRTEAFF. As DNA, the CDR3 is TGTGCCTGGAGGGGACGCGGGGGGAGGACTGAAGCTTTCTTT.

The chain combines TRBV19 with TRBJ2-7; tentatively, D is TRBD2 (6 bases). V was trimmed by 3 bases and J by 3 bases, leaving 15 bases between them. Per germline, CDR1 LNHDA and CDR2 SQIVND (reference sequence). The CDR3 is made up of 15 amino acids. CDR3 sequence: CASSIGGTGLYEQYF. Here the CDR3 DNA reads TGTGCCAGTAGTATTGGAGGGACGGGGCTCTACGAGCAGTACTTC.

CDR3 DNA sequence: TGTGCCAGCAGGGCCGACAGGGGTGAAAAACTGTTTTTT. Translated, it gives CASRADRGEKLFF. This chain links TRBV2 with TRBJ1-4, with 8 bases aligning to TRBD1. The V gene end was trimmed by 6 bases and the J gene end by 7 bases; junction bases not matched to a gene: 4. The CDR3 spans 13 residues. The germline CDR1 and CDR2 sequences are SNHLY and FYNNEI. Using reference TRBV2 and TRBJ1-4 for the parts outside the CDR3, the full variable domain is EPEVTQTPSHQVTQMGQEVILRCVPISNHLYFYWYRQILGQKVEFLVSFYNNEISEKSEIFDDQFSVERPDGSNFTLKIRSTKLEDSAMYFCASRADRGEKLFFGSGTQLSVL.

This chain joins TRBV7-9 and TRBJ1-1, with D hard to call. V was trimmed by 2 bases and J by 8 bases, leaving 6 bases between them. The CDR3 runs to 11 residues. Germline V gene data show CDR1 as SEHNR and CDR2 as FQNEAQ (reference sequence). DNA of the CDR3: TGTGCCAGCAGCTTAAGAGGGGAAGCTTTCTTT. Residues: CASSLRGEAFF.

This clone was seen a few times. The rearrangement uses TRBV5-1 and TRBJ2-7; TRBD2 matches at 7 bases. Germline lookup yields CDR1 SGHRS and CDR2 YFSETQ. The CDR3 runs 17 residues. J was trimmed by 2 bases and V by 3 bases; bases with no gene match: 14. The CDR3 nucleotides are TGCGCCAGCAGCTGGCCGGCGGGACTACCCGAAGCCTACGAGCAGTACTTC. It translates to CASSWPAGLPEAYEQYF.

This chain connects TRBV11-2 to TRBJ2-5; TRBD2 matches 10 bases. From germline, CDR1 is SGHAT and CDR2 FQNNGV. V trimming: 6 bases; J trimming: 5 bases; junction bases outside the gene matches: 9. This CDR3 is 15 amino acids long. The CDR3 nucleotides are TGTGCCAGCAGATCTAGCGGGAGTCCCTGGGAGACCCAGTACTTC. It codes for CASRSSGSPWETQYF.

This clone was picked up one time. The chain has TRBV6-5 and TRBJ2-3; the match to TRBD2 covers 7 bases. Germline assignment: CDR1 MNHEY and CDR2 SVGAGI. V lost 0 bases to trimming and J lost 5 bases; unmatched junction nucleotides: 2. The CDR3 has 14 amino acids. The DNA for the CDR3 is TGTGCCAGCAGTTACTCATCGGGAGGAGATACGCAGTATTTT. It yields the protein CASSYSSGGDTQYF.

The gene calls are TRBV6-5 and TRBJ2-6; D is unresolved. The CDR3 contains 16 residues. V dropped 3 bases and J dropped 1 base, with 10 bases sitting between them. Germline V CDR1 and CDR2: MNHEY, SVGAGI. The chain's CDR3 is CASSYPHMSGANVLTF. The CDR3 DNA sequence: TGTGCCAGCAGTTATCCACACATGTCTGGGGCCAACGTCCTGACTTTC.

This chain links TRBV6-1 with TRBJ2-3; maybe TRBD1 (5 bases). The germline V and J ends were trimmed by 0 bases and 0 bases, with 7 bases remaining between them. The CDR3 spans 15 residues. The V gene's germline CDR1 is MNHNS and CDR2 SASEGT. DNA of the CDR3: TGTGCCAGCAGTGAAGCGCCAGGGAGCACAGATACGCAGTATTTT. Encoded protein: CASSEAPGSTDTQYF.

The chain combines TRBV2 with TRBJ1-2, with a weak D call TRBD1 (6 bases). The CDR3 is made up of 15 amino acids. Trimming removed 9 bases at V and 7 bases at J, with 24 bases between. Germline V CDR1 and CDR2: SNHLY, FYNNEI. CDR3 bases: TGTGCCAGAAAAACCTCAGGGGTGCAGTCAGTTGGCTACACCTTC. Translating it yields CARKTSGVQSVGYTF.

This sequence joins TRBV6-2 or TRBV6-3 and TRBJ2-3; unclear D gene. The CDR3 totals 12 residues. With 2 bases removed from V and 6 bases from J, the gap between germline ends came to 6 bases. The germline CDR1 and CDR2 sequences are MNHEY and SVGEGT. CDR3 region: CASSYLGDTQYF. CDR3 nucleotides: TGTGCCAGCAGTTACCTCGGGGATACGCAGTATTTT.

The CDR3 nucleotides are TGTGCCAGCAGCCAAGTGGGGGGGCTGACGTTCTATGGCTACACCTTC. The encoded protein is CASSQVGGLTFYGYTF. The chain joins TRBV14 to TRBJ1-2; possibly TRBD1 for D (6 bases). CDR1 and CDR2 from the germline V gene are SGHDN and FVKESK. With 1 base removed from V and 4 bases from J, the gap between germline ends came to 16 bases. This CDR3 region has 16 residues.

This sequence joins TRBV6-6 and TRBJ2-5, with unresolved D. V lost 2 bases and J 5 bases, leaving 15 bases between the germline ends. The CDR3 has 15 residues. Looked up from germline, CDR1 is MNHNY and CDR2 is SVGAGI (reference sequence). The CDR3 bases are TGTGCCAGCAGTTACGGAGCCCCGGTGGCGGAGACCCAGTACTTC. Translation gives CASSYGAPVAETQYF.

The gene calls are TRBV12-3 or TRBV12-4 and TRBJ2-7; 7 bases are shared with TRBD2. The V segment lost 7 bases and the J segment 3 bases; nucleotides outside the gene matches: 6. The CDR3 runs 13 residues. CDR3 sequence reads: CASTLSGIYEQYF. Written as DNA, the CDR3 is TGTGCCAGCACCCTAAGCGGGATCTACGAGCAGTACTTC.

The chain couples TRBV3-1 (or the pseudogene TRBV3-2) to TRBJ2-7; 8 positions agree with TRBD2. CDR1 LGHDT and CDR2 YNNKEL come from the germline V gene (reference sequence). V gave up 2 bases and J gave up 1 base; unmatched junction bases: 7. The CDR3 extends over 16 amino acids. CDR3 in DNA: TGTGCCAGCAGCCAACTCAGTAGCGGGATATCCTACGAGCAGTACTTC. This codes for CASSQLSSGISYEQYF.

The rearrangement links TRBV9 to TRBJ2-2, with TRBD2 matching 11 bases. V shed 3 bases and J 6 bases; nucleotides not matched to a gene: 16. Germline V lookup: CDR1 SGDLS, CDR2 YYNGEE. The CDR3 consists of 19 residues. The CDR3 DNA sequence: TGTGCCAGCAGCGCAATAGCGGGAGGGCCGGAAATGAATCCCGGGGAGCTGTTTTTT. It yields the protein CASSAIAGGPEMNPGELFF.

The CDR3 bases are TGTGCCAGCAGCGCCCTCACAGGTGGCAGTAGTGGCTACACCTTC. Its protein is CASSALTGGSSGYTF. V is TRBV9 and J is TRBJ1-2, with a tentative D call TRBD1 (5 bases). The germline CDR1 and CDR2 sequences are SGDLS and YYNGEE. V was clipped by 3 bases and J by 7 bases, with 19 bases between them. The CDR3 is 15 amino acids.

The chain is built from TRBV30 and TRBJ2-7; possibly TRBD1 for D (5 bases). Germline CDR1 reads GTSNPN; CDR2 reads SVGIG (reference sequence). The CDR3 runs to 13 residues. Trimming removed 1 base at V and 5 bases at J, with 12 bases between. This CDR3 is CAWSGQMTNEQYF. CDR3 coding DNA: TGTGCCTGGAGTGGACAGATGACGAACGAGCAGTACTTC.

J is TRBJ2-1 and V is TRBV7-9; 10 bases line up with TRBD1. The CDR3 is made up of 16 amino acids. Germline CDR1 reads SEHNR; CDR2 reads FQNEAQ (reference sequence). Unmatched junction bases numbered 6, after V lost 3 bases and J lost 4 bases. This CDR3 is CASSLGGQGFYNEQFF. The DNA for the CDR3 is TGTGCCAGCAGCTTGGGGGGACAGGGGTTTTACAATGAGCAGTTCTTC.

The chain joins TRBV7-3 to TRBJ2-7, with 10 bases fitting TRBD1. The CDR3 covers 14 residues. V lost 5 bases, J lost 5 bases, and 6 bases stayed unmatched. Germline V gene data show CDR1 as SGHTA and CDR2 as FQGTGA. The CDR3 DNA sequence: TGTGCCAGCAGCAACTCCGGGACAGGGGACGAGCAGTACTTC. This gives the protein CASSNSGTGDEQYF. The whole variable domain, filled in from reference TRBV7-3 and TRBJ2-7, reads GAGVSQTPSNKVTEKGKYVELRCDPISGHTALYWYRQSLGQGPEFLIYFQGTGAADDSGLPNDRFFAVRPEGSVSTLKIQRTERGDSAVYLCASSNSGTGDEQYFGPGTRLTVT.

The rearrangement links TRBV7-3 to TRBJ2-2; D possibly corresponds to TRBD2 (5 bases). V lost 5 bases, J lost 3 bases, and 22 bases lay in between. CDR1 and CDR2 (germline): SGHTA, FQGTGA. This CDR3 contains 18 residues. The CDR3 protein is CASSPTRVAQPYTGELFF. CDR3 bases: TGTGCCAGCAGCCCCACGCGGGTAGCGCAACCATACACCGGGGAGCTGTTTTTT.

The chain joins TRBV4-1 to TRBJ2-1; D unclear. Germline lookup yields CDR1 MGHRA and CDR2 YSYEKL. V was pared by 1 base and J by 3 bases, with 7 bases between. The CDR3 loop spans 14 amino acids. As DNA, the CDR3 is TGCGCCAGCAGCCAAGGACTTTACTACAATGAGCAGTTCTTC. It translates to CASSQGLYYNEQFF.

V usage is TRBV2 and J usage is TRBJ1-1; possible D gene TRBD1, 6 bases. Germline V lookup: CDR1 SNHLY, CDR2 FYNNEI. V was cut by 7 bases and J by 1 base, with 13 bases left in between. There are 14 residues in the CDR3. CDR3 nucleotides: TGTGCCAGCATCTTACAGGGCAAGAACACTGAAGCTTTCTTT. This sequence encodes CASILQGKNTEAFF.

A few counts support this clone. CDR3 nucleotide sequence: TGTGCCTGGAGGATGGGCGCGCAAAGCGGCACCGGGGAGCTGTTTTTT. Encoded protein: CAWRMGAQSGTGELFF. The chain joins TRBV30 to TRBJ2-2, with D perhaps TRBD2 (5 bases). Germline loops: CDR1 GTSNPN, CDR2 SVGIG (reference sequence). V gave up 3 bases and J gave up 4 bases, with 18 bases separating them. The CDR3 has 16 amino acids.